This TCR beta chain was captured in a study of blood T cell repertoires in COVID-19. Germline V gene sequence: CDR1 SGHDN, CDR2 FVKESK. Trimming took off 0 bases at V and 3 bases at J, with 18 bases between the two ends. This CDR3 is built from 17 residues. Produced via immunoSEQ multiplex PCR; TCRdb's table is partial and in-frame only. This table has 390,000 or so clones, roughly 86% appearing once. Seattle patient enrollment occurred during active infection, with longitudinal follow-up thereafter. The receptor was isolated from a woman in her twenties or thirties with COVID-19, enrolled during active disease. The sample consisted of peripheral blood. This chain connects TRBV14 to TRBJ2-7, with TRBD2 as a possible D gene (5 bases). The CDR3 DNA reads TGTGCCAGCAGCCAAGATATAGGCGGCTACGGAGGCTACGAGCAGTACTTC. Translated, it gives CASSQDIGGYGGYEQYF.